This T cell receptor beta chain stems from a study of early T cells in non-severe SARS-CoV-2 infection. Study at large: Sequenced material consisted of bulk RNA (from unsorted whole blood), and chains were unpaired.

Researchers attached unique molecular identifiers to individual cDNA molecules. From the 5' RACE reads, TCRdb called clonotypes with MiXCR, one entry per CDR3 protein. The sample lists 75,000 or so distinct CDR3 sequences; over 10% were seen once. Overall study results and limits: Comparison of clonotypes with VDJdb favored anti-spike CD8 responses while missing private and CD4 specificities.

V was pared by 6 bases and J by 9 bases, with 9 bases between. The CDR3 length is 10 residues. Germline V CDR1 and CDR2: DFQATT, SNEGSKA (reference sequence). Comments on this clonotype: Its target is not known.

The sequencing here drew on whole blood, taken at baseline. This sequence was found in an adult who was a healthcare worker with PCR-confirmed SARS-CoV-2 infection or an uninfected control (not recorded which). The V gene is TRBV20-1, the J gene TRBJ2-1; D not resolved. The CDR3 DNA follows: TGCAGTGCGGCACACGGTGAGCAGTTCTTC. Encoded protein: CSAAHGEQFF.